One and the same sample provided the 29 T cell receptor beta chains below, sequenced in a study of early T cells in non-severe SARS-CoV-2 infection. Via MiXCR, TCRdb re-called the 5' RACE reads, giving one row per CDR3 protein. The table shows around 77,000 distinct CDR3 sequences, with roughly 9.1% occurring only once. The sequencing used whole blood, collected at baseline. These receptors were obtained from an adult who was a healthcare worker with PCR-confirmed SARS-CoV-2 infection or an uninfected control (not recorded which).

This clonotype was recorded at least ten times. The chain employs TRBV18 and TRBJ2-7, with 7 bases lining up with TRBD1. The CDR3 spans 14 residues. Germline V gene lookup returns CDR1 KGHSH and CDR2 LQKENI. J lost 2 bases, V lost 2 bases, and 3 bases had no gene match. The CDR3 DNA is TGTGCCAGCTCACCAGGGACAGCGACCTACGAGCAGTACTTC. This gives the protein CASSPGTATYEQYF.

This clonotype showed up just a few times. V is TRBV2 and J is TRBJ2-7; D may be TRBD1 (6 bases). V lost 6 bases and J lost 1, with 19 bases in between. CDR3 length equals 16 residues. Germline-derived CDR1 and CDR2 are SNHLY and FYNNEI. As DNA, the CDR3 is TGTGCCAGCAGCAAGTGGGCAGGGGCAAATTCCTACGAGCAGTACTTC. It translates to CASSKWAGANSYEQYF. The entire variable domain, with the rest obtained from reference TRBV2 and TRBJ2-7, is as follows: EPEVTQTPSHQVTQMGQEVILRCVPISNHLYFYWYRQILGQKVEFLVSFYNNEISEKSEIFDDQFSVERPDGSNFTLKIRSTKLEDSAMYFCASSKWAGANSYEQYFGPGTRLTVT.

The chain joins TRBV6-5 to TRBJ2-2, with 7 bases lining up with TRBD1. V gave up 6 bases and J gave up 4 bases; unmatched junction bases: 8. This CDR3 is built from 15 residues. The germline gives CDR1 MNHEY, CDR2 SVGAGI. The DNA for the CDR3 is TGTGCCAGCAGCAATAGACAGGGCCCCACCGGGGAGCTGTTTTTT. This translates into CASSNRQGPTGELFF.

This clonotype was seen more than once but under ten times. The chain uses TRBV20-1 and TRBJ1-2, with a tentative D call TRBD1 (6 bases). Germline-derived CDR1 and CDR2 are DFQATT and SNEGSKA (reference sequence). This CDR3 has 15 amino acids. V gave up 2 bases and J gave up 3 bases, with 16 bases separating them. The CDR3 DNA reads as TGCAGTGCTAGAACCACAGGGACTCCATACTATGGCTACACCTTC. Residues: CSARTTGTPYYGYTF.

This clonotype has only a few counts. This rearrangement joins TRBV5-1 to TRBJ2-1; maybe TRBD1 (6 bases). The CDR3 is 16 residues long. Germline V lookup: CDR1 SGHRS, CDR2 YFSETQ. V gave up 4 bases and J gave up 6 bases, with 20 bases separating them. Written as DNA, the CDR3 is TGCGCCAGCAGCCAACCACAGGGTGGTTTTGCCAATGAGCAGTTCTTC. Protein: CASSQPQGGFANEQFF. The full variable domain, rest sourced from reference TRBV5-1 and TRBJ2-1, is KAGVTQTPRYLIKTRGQQVTLSCSPISGHRSVSWYQQTPGQGLQFLFEYFSETQRNKGNFPGRFSGRQFSNSRSEMNVSTLELGDSALYLCASSQPQGGFANEQFFGPGTRLTVL.

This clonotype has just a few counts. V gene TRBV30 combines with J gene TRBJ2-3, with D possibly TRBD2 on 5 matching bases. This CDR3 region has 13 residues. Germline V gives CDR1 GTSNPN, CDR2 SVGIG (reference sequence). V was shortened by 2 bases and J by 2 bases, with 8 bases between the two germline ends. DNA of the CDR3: TGTGCCTGGAGTCTAGGACTCACAGATACGCAGTATTTT. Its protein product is CAWSLGLTDTQYF.

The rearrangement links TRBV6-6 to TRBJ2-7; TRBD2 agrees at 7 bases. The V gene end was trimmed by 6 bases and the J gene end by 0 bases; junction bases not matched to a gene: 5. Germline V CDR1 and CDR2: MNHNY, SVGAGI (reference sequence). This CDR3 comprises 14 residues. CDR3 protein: CASRKSGASYEQYF. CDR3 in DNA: TGTGCCAGCAGAAAAAGCGGGGCCTCCTACGAGCAGTACTTC.

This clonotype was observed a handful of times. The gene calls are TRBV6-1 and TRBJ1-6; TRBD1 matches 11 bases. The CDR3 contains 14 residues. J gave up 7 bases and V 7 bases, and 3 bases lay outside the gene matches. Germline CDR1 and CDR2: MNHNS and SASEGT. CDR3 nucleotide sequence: TGTGCCAGCATTCGGGACAGGGGGAATTCACCCCTCCACTTT. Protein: CASIRDRGNSPLHF.

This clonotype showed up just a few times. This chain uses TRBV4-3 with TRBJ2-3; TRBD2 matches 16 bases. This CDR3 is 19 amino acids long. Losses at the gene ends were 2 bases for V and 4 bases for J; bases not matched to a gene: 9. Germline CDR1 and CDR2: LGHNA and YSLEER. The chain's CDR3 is CASSQQGLAGGLVADTQYF. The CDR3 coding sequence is TGCGCCAGCAGCCAACAGGGACTAGCGGGGGGGCTAGTCGCAGATACGCAGTATTTT.

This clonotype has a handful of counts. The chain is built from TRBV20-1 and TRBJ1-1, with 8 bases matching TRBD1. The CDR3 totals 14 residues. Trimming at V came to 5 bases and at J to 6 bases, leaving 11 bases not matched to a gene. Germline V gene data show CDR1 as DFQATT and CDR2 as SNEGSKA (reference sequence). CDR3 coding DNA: TGCAGTGCTCCCAAGACAGGGGAAACCGCTGAAGCTTTCTTT. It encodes CSAPKTGETAEAFF.

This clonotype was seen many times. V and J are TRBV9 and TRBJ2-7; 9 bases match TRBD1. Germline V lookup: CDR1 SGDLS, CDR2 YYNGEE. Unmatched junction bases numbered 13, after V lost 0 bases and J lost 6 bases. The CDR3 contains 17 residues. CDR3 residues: CASSVGLPGQGYSEQYF. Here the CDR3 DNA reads TGTGCCAGCAGCGTAGGTCTCCCGGGACAGGGATACTCCGAGCAGTACTTC.

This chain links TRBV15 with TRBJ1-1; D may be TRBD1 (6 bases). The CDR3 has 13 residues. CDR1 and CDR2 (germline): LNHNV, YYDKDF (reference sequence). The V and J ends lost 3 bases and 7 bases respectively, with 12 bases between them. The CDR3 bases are TGTGCCACCAGCAGCCGATTACAGGGTGAAGCTTTCTTT. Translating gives CATSSRLQGEAFF.

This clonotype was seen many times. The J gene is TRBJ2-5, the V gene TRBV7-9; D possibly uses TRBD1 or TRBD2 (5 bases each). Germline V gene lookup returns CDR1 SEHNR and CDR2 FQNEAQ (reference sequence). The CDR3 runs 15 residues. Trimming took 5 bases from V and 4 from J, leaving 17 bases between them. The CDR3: CASSGPGRQRETQYF. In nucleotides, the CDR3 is TGTGCCAGCAGCGGGCCGGGACGGCAAAGAGAGACCCAGTACTTC.

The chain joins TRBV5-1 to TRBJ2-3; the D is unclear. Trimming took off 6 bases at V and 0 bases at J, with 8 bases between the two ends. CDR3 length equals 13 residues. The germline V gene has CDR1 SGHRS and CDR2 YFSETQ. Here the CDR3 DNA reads TGCGCCAGCAAGGGCAGTAGCACAGATACGCAGTATTTT. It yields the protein CASKGSSTDTQYF.

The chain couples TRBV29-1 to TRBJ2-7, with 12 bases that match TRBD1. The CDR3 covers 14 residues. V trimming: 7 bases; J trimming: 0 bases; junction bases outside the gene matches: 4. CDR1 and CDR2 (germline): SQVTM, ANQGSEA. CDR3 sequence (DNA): TGCAGCGCGGGACAGGGGGCTACCTCCTACGAGCAGTACTTC. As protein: CSAGQGATSYEQYF.

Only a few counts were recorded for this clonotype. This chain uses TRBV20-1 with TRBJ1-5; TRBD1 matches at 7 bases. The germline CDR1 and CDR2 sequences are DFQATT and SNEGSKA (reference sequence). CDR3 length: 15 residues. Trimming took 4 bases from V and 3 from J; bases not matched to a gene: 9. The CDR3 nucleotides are TGCAGTGCTACCCGGGGACAGCGATACAATCAGCCCCAGCATTTT. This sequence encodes CSATRGQRYNQPQHF.

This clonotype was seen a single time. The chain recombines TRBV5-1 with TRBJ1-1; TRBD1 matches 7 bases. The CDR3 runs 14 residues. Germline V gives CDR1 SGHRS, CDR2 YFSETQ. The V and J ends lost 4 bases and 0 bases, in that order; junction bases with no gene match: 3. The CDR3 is CASSPGQMNTEAFF. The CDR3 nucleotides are TGCGCCAGCAGCCCGGGACAGATGAACACTGAAGCTTTCTTT. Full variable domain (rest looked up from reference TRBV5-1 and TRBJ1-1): KAGVTQTPRYLIKTRGQQVTLSCSPISGHRSVSWYQQTPGQGLQFLFEYFSETQRNKGNFPGRFSGRQFSNSRSEMNVSTLELGDSALYLCASSPGQMNTEAFFGQGTRLTVV.

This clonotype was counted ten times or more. The CDR3 DNA reads as TGTGCCAGCAGCGAATTGGGACAGGGGGCAACTAATGAAAAACTGTTTTTT. Translated: CASSELGQGATNEKLFF. The chain recombines TRBV7-9 with TRBJ1-4, with 11 bases fitting TRBD1. The length of the CDR3 is 17 residues. Trimming took 5 bases from V and 0 from J; bases not matched to a gene: 5. Germline loops: CDR1 SEHNR, CDR2 FQNEAQ (reference sequence).

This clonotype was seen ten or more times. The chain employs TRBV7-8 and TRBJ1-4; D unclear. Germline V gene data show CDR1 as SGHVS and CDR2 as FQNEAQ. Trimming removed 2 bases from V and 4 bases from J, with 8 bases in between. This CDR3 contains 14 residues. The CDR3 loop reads CASSLTPYNEKLFF. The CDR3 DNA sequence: TGTGCCAGCAGCTTAACACCTTATAATGAAAAACTGTTTTTT.

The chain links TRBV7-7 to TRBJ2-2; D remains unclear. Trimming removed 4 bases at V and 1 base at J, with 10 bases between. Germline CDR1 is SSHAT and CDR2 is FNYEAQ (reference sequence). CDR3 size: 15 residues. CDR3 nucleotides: TGTGCCAGCAGCTCAACATCCGAGAACACCGGGGAGCTGTTTTTT. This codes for CASSSTSENTGELFF.

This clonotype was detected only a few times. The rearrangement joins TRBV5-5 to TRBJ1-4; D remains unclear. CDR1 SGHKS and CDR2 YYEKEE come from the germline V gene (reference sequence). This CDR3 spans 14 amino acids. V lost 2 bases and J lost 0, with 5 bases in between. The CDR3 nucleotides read TGTGCCAGCAGCTTCATTTCAACTAATGAAAAACTGTTTTTT. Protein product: CASSFISTNEKLFF.

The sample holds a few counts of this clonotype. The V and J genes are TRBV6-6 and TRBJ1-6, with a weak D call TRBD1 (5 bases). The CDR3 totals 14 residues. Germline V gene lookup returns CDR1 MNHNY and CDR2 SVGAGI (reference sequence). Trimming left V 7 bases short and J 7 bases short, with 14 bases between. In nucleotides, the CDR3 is TGTGCCAGCACTGGGGCAGGGTGGAATTCACCCCTCCACTTT. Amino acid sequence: CASTGAGWNSPLHF.

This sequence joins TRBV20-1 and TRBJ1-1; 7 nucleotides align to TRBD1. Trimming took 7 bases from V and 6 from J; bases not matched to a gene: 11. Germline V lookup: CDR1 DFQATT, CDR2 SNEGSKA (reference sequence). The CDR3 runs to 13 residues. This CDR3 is CSVRSTGAAEAFF. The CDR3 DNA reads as TGCAGTGTCCGATCCACAGGGGCGGCTGAAGCTTTCTTT.

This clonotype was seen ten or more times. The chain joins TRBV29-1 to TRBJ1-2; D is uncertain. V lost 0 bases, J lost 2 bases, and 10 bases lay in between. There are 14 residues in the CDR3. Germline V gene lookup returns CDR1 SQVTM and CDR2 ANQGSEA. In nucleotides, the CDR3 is TGCAGCGTTGAAGATCGTCGGGGAAACTATGGCTACACCTTC. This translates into CSVEDRRGNYGYTF.

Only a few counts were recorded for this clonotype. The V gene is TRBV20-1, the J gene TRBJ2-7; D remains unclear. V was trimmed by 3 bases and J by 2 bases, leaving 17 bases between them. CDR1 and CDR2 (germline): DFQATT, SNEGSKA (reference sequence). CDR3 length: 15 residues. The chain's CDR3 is CSASLTRRSAYEQYF. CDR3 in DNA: TGCAGTGCTAGCCTGACCAGACGGAGTGCCTACGAGCAGTACTTC.

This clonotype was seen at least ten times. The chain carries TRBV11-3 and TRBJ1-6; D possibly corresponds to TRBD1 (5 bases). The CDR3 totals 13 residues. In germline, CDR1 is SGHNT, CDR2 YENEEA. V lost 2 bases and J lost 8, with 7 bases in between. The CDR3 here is CASSLRGYSPLHF. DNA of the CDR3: TGTGCCAGCAGCTTAAGGGGATATTCACCCCTCCACTTT.

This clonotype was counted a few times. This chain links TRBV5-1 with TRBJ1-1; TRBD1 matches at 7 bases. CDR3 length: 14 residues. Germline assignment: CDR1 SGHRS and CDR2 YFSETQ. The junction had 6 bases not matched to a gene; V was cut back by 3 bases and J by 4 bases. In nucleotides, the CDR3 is TGCGCCAGCAGCTCTCCGGGACAGCCCACTGAAGCTTTCTTT. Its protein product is CASSSPGQPTEAFF.

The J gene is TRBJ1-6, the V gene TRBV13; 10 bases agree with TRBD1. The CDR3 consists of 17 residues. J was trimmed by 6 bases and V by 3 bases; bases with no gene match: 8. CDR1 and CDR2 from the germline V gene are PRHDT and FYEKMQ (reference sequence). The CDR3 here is CASSFHPTGGFNSPLHF. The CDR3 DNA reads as TGTGCCAGCAGCTTCCACCCGACAGGGGGCTTTAATTCACCCCTCCACTTT.

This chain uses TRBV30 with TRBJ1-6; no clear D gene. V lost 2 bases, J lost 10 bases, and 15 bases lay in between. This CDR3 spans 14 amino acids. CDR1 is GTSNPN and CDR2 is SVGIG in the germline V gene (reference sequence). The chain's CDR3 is CAWSRRHEESPLHF. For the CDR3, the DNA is TGTGCCTGGAGTAGAAGACACGAGGAATCACCCCTCCACTTT.